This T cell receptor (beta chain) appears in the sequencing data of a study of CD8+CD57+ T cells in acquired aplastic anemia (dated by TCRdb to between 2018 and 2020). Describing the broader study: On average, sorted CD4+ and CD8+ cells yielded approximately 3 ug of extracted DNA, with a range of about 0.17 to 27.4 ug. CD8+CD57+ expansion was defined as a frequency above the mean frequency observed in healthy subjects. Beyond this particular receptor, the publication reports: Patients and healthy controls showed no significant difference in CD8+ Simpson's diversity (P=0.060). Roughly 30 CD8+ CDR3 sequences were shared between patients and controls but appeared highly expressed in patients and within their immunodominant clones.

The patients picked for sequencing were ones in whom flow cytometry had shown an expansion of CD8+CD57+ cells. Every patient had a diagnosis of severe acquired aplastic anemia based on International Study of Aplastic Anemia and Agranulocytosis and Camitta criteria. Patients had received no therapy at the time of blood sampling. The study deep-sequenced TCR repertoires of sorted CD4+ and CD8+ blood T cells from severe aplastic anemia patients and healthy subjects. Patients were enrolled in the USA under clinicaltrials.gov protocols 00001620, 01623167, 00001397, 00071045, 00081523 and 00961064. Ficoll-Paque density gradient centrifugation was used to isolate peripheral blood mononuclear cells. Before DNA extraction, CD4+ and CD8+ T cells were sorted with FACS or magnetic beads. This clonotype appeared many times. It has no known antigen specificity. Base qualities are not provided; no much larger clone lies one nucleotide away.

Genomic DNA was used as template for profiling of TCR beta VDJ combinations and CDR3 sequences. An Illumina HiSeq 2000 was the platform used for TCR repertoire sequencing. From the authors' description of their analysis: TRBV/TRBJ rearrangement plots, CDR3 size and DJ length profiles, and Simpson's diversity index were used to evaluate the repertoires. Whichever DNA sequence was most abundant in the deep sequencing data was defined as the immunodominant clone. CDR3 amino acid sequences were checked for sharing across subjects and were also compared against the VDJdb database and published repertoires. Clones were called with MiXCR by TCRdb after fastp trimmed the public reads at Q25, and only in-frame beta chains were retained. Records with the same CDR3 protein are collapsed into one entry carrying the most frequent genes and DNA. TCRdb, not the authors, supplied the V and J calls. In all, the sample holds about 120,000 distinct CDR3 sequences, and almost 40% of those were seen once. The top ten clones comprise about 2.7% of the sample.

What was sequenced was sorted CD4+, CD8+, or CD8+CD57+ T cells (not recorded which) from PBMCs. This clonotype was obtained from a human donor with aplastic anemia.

CDR3 protein: CASSIRGPSSPLHF. The bases read TGTGCCAGTAGTATACGGGGACCGAGTTCACCCCTCCACTTT. The V and J genes are TRBV19 and TRBJ1-6; the D gene is perhaps TRBD1, from 5 matching bases. V is pared back by 2 bases and J by 9 bases, with 11 bases lying between the germline termini. From a lookup of the germline V gene (reference sequence), CDR1 and CDR2 are LNHDA and SQIVND. The CDR3 goes from the cysteine to the phenylalanine over 14 residues. Only the CDR3 part of the read is kept: 42 bases, read in frame from the first base.